This TCR beta chain was sequenced in a study of T cells in Graves' hyperthyroidism and ophthalmopathy. Overall study results and limits: Among thyroid clonotypes expanded above 0.001, most also appeared in blood.

Germline V lookup: CDR1 SGHRS, CDR2 YFSETQ. Between the trimmed V and J ends, which lost 7 bases and 2 bases, there was a span of 12 bases. This CDR3 has 13 residues. Subjects with ophthalmopathy showed a Clinical Activity Score no lower than 3, a NOSPECS grade no lower than 4, and a duration shorter than 3 months. To note about this clonotype: Antigen specificity is unknown.

Amplification of TCR beta CDR3 regions was performed using RNA transcripts as template. HTBI primers drove first-round RT-PCR of the TCR CDR3. Each CDR3 protein gets one entry after TCRdb re-called the multiplex PCR reads with MiXCR. The sample has roughly 500,000 distinct CDR3 sequences; roughly 23% are singletons. The TCR comes from a woman aged 70-85 years with Graves' ophthalmopathy. J is TRBJ2-5 and V is TRBV5-1; D is unresolved. Sample: blood. The CDR3 bases are TGCGCCAGCCAGAGGCCGGCGCAAGAGACCCAGTACTTC. This codes for CASQRPAQETQYF.